Described below is a single TCR beta chain sequence and its context. The CDR3 length is 18 residues. Per the germline V gene, CDR1 is MNHEY and CDR2 is SMNVEV (reference sequence). With 3 bases clipped from V and 1 base from J, the junction kept 15 bases outside the gene matches. The data stem from a study of T cell changes during pregnancy in multiple sclerosis. The assay was immunoSEQ multiplex PCR, and TCRdb's table has in-frame clones only and misses some. Of fewer than 65,000 clones listed, roughly 91% are singletons. This sequence was found in a female donor in good health, enrolled as a control in a pregnancy study. The sample in question was peripheral blood, obtained after pregnancy. The V call is TRBV27, the J call TRBJ2-7; 7 bases align to TRBD1. As DNA, the CDR3 is TGTGCCAGCAGTTTCCTACCACCGACAGGGACGGAGTCCTACGAGCAGTACTTC. Encoded protein: CASSFLPPTGTESYEQYF.